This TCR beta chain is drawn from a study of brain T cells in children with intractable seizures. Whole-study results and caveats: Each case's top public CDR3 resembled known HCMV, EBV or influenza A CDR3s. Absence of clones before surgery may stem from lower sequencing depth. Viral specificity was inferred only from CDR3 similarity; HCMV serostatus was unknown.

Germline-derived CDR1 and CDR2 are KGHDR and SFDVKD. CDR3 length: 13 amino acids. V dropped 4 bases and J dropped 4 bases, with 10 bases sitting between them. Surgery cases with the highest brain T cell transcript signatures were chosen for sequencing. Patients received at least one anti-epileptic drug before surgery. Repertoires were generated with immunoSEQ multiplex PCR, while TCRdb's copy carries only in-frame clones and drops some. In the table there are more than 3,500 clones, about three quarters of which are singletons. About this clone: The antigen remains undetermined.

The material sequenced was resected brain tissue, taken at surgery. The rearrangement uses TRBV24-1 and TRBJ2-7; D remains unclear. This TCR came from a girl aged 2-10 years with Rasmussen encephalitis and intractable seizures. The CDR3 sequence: CATSDRDTYEQYF. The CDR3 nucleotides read TGTGCCACCAGTGACCGTGACACATACGAGCAGTACTTC.